This TCR beta chain was found in a study of vaccination effects on CD4 cells after COVID-19. Turning to the study itself: Late post-vaccine samples came at days +241, +227 and +161 respectively.

Antigen-specific CD4+ T cells were expanded with viral peptide pools in the ViraFEST assay before sequencing. Scientists isolated CD4+ T cells after a roughly 10-day culture period ended. A positive SARS-CoV-2 PCR test fell between March and December 2020. Everyone in the study got two shots of either the BNT162b2 or mRNA-1273 vaccine. Cultures used fewer than 2.5 million PBMC per well, roughly 11 IU/ml IL-2 and about 10 ug/ml peptides. On days 3 and 7, fresh IL-2 medium replaced half the medium. Some clones are missing from TCRdb's copy, which holds only in-frame ones; the method was immunoSEQ multiplex PCR. The sample has over 10,000 clones; approximately 70% are singletons. Study-level points and caveats: Marked contraction was observed in infection-induced and vaccine-induced clones late after vaccination.

This clone has more than one count but fewer than ten. Its antigen is unknown. CDR1 and CDR2 (germline): SNHLY, FYNNEI. There are 14 residues in the CDR3. V was clipped by 4 bases and J by 6 bases; unmatched bases: 6. The chain recombines TRBV2 with TRBJ2-7; 10 nucleotides align to TRBD1. This TCR was recovered from a human donor who had a prior SARS-CoV-2 infection. The sequences come from CD4+ T cells from PBMCs cultured with HCoV-NL63 spike peptides, collected after COVID-19 vaccination. In nucleotides, the CDR3 is TGTGCCAGCAGTGTTACGGGACAGGGGAGCGAGCAGTACTTC. Protein sequence: CASSVTGQGSEQYF.